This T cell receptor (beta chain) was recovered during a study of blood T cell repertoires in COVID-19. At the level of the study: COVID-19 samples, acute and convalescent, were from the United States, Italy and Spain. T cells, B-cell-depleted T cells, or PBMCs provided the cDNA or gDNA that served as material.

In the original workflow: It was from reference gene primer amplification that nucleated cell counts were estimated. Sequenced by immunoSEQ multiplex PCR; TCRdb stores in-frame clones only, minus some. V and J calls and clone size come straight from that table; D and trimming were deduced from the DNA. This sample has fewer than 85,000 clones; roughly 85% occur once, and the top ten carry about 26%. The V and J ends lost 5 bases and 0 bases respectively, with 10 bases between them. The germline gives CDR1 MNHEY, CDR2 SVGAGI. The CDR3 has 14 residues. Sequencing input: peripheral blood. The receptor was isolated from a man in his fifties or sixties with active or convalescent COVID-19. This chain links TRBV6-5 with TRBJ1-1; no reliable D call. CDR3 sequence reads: CASSRRIMNTEAFF. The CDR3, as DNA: TGTGCCAGCAGTAGGAGGATTATGAACACTGAAGCTTTCTTT.